This T cell receptor (beta chain) came from a study of identical twins. Study observations and caveats: Abundant beta clonotypes from cord blood bore fewer insertions; memory repertoires lacked this pattern. Compared with unrelated sharing, twin-shared out-of-frame alpha sequences had more low-probability sequences. Monozygotic twin pairs showed more out-of-frame TCR alpha sharing than models estimated.

This clonotype was seen only a few times. What it binds is unknown. This CDR3 contains 14 residues. CDR1 SGHTA and CDR2 FQGNSA come from the germline V gene. J was trimmed by 4 bases and V by 3 bases; bases with no gene match: 4. Template switching created a universal primer site, and the cDNA included unique molecular identifiers. TCRdb reprocessed the 5' RACE reads via MiXCR and lists one record per CDR3 protein. The data hold 420,000 or so distinct CDR3 sequences, with about 18% observed a single time. Sequenced: naive T cells sorted from blood. The chain has TRBV7-2 and TRBJ2-5; 8 bases are shared with TRBD2. This receptor was taken from a man aged 45-65 years in good health. CDR3 protein: CASSFSGGVETQYF. CDR3 DNA sequence: TGTGCCAGCAGCTTTTCGGGGGGGGTAGAGACCCAGTACTTC.